One and the same sample provided the 11 T cell receptor beta chains below, sequenced in a study of T cells in Graves' hyperthyroidism and ophthalmopathy. TCR beta CDR3 regions were amplified from RNA transcripts. Carried out on the TCR CDR3, a first-round RT-PCR used the HTBI primer set. Each CDR3 protein is one row after TCRdb ran MiXCR on the multiplex PCR reads. The sample includes 550,000 to 600,000 distinct CDR3 sequences, 12% to 15% seen only once; the top ten take about 6.6%. The source material was blood. The receptor set was obtained from a woman aged 18-29 years with Graves' ophthalmopathy.

On this clonotype itself: The junction departs from germline at one end; a sequencing error may be responsible. V usage is TRBV5-1 and J usage is TRBJ2-2, with 8 positions matching TRBD1. The CDR3 contains 16 residues. The V gene's germline CDR1 is SGHRS and CDR2 YFSETQ. The CDR3 DNA sequence: TGCGCCAGCAGCTTGACCGGGACAGGAAACACCAGGGAGCTGTTTTTT. Amino acids: CASSLTGTGNTRELFF.

Many counts were recorded for this clonotype. The chain employs TRBV6-2 or TRBV6-3 and TRBJ2-1, with D possibly TRBD1 on 6 matching bases. This CDR3 region has 14 residues. V lost 7 bases and J lost 0, with 10 bases in between. Germline loops: CDR1 MNHEY, CDR2 SVGEGT. The CDR3 reads CASKGQRSYNEQFF. DNA of the CDR3: TGTGCCAGCAAAGGACAGCGCTCCTACAATGAGCAGTTCTTC.

As for this clonotype: It may be a read error: a sequence one base away is much more abundant. V usage is TRBV7-8 and J usage is TRBJ1-2; D call uncertain. Germline CDR1 SGHVS, CDR2 FQNEAQ. The CDR3 is made up of 13 amino acids. The V and J ends lost 5 bases and 4 bases respectively, with 11 bases between them. The CDR3 DNA reads TGTGCCAGCAGCCCTCGGAACGTCTATGGCTACACCTTC. Protein product: CASSPRNVYGYTF.

There are many counts of this clonotype. The chain couples TRBV6-1 to TRBJ1-1; D gene uncertain. The germline V gene encodes CDR1 MNHNS and CDR2 SASEGT. V was pared by 5 bases and J by 1 base, with 11 bases between. CDR3 size: 14 residues. CDR3: CASSSGRRNTEAFF. CDR3 nucleotides: TGTGCCAGCAGTTCTGGTCGGAGGAACACTGAAGCTTTCTTT.

This clonotype has a count of ten or more. The chain couples TRBV11-3 to TRBJ1-4, with D tentatively TRBD1 (5 bases). Germline CDR1 SGHNT, CDR2 YENEEA. The CDR3 covers 14 residues. The germline V and J ends were trimmed by 5 bases and 8 bases, with 15 bases remaining between them. CDR3 DNA: TGTGCCAGCAGCCCGGGGACGGGGATGGAAAAACTGTTTTTT. Its translation: CASSPGTGMEKLFF.

This clonotype was counted a few times. J is TRBJ2-5 and V is TRBV6-2 or TRBV6-3; 10 bases are shared with TRBD1. CDR1 and CDR2 from the germline V gene are MNHEY and SVGEGT. Trimming at V came to 10 bases and at J to 2 bases, leaving 7 bases not matched to a gene. The CDR3 has 14 amino acids. CDR3 sequence (DNA): TGTGCCACACAGGGACAGGGGATTCAAGAGACCCAGTACTTC. Encoded protein: CATQGQGIQETQYF.

This clonotype was recorded at least ten times. J is TRBJ1-3 and V is TRBV20-1, with D uncertain. The ends were cut back, 1 base at V and 0 bases at J, with 4 bases in the middle. From germline, CDR1 is DFQATT and CDR2 SNEGSKA (reference sequence). The CDR3 consists of 13 residues. This CDR3 is CSARGTSGNTIYF. The CDR3 DNA sequence: TGCAGTGCTAGAGGGACCTCTGGAAACACCATATATTTT.

This clonotype showed up many times. The rearrangement joins TRBV12-3 or TRBV12-4 to TRBJ1-2; possibly TRBD1 for D (5 bases). V lost 4 bases to trimming and J lost 1 base, with 25 bases between them. CDR3 length: 19 amino acids. CDR3 in DNA: TGTGCCAGCAGTTCACCTTTCAAGGACGACGGGACGTTTAACTATGGCTACACCTTC. Protein: CASSSPFKDDGTFNYGYTF.

V gene TRBV9 combines with J gene TRBJ1-1; the match to TRBD1 covers 10 bases. The V gene's germline CDR1 is SGDLS and CDR2 YYNGEE. The length of the CDR3 is 16 residues. V lost 0 bases and J lost 10; bases outside the gene matches: 12. CDR3 residues: CASSVGQGAGTRGAFF. Written as DNA, the CDR3 is TGTGCCAGCAGCGTAGGACAGGGGGCGGGCACCAGGGGAGCTTTCTTT.

This clonotype was detected many times. J is TRBJ2-1 and V is TRBV19; possibly TRBD2 for D (6 bases). The CDR3 sequence is 16 residues long. The V and J ends lost 7 bases and 6 bases respectively, with 22 bases between them. Germline V gives CDR1 LNHDA, CDR2 SQIVND (reference sequence). CDR3 protein: CASTLEGLPSGNEQFF. The CDR3 DNA is TGTGCCAGTACACTCGAGGGACTTCCGTCTGGCAATGAGCAGTTCTTC. Together with reference TRBV19 and TRBJ2-1, the CDR3 gives the full variable domain: DGGITQSPKYLFRKEGQNVTLSCEQNLNHDAMYWYRQDPGQGLRLIYYSQIVNDFQKGDIAEGYSVSREKKESFPLTVTSAQKNPTAFYLCASTLEGLPSGNEQFFGPGTRLTVL.

Concerning this clonotype: This could be a read error, since a much larger clone is one nucleotide away. It is likely a read error, because the conserved phenylalanine at the end of the CDR3 is missing. V is TRBV30 and J is TRBJ2-1; the D gene could be TRBD1 or TRBD2 (6 bases each). The CDR3 is 16 amino acids. Germline loops: CDR1 GTSNPN, CDR2 SVGIG (reference sequence). The V end was cut by 2 bases, the J end by 0 bases, with 14 bases between. CDR3 nucleotides: TGTGCCTGGAGTCGGGCGGGGACAAGCTCCTACAATGAGCAGTTCCTC. This gives the protein CAWSRAGTSSYNEQFL.